In this sample, the clone carrying this TCR beta chain turned up a few times. PCR used 60 Vbeta primers and 13 Jbeta primers. Produced via immunoSEQ multiplex PCR; TCRdb's table is partial and in-frame only. This repertoire shows fewer than 130,000 clones, 55% to 65% found once; its top ten account for 3.5% to 4%. Sampled while nominally healthy, donors likely had unrecorded immune exposures. These data are taken from a study of cytomegalovirus exposure and HLA in healthy donors. Study context: Earlier work reported approximately 100 million unique TCR beta sequences from about 179 million T cells. From HLA-typed donors, an early data release held around 80 million unique TCRs.

There are 13 residues in the CDR3. The germline V gene has CDR1 SGHDN and CDR2 FVKESK. V was pared by 4 bases and J by 1 base, with 7 bases between. Sequences were obtained from PBMCs. The rearrangement links TRBV14 to TRBJ1-1; D gene ambiguous. This clonotype originated in a man aged 25 to 40 in good health and CMV-seropositive. The CDR3 loop is CASSRYGNTEAFF. In DNA, the CDR3 is TGTGCCAGCAGCCGATACGGGAACACTGAAGCTTTCTTT.